Listed below are T cell receptor beta chains from one sample, sequenced in a study of blood T cell repertoires in COVID-19. The table came from immunoSEQ multiplex PCR; TCRdb's copy has only in-frame clones and leaves some out. The sample records about 50,000 clones, approximately 82% being singletons. Sequenced input: peripheral blood. These TCRs come from a human donor in a cohort sampled during active COVID-19. CDR3s include the opening cysteine and the closing phenylalanine or tryptophan. D genes are given only for firm matches. Where a row states a size, it is once, few, many or the class of an expanded clone; other rows omit it.

cdr3_nt cdr3_aa v_call d_call clone_size j_call
TGCGCCAGCAGCCCACAAGGGGCTTCCGATTCAGCTTTCTTT CASSPQGASDSAFF TRBV5-1 - - TRBJ1-1
TGTGCCAGCAGTCCTCGACAGGGGGTTAATGAAAAACTGTTTTTT CASSPRQGVNEKLFF TRBV6-5 TRBD1 once TRBJ1-4
TGTGCCAGCAGCCATCGAGCGGGAGGGGTTGAAGAGACCCAGTACTTC CASSHRAGGVEETQYF TRBV3-1/TRBV3-2 TRBD2 - TRBJ2-5
TGTGCCAGCTCACTCAGGGCTTTGGAGACCCAGTACTTC CASSLRALETQYF TRBV18 - - TRBJ2-5
TGTGCCAGCAGCCCGCTAGGGAGTAACTATGGCTACACCTTC CASSPLGSNYGYTF TRBV3-1/TRBV3-2 - few TRBJ1-2
TGTGCCAGCAGTTCACCGGGACAGGCGGCGGACATTCAGTACTTC CASSSPGQAADIQYF TRBV6-5 TRBD1 - TRBJ2-4
TGTGCCACCAGTGACCGGACAGGGGTCGGGCAGTACTTC CATSDRTGVGQYF TRBV24-1 TRBD1 - TRBJ2-7
TGCGCCAGCAGCTCTGACGGTTCTCAGGGCACTGAAGCTTTCTTT CASSSDGSQGTEAFF TRBV5-1 - - TRBJ1-1
TGTGCCAGCAGCTTGCTCCCCGGGAGGGGGTCCTACAATGAGCAGTTCTTC CASSLLPGRGSYNEQFF TRBV7-3 TRBD2 - TRBJ2-1
TGCGCCAGCAGCCAAGGGAGGGTCTCTGGGGCCAACGTCCTGACTTTC CASSQGRVSGANVLTF TRBV4-3 - - TRBJ2-6
TGTGCCAGCAGGACGGGACAGGGGTCGGCCGGGGAGCTGTTTTTT CASRTGQGSAGELFF TRBV6-5 TRBD1 - TRBJ2-2
TGTGCCACCAGCAGTGGGACAGGGGCTTCCTACGAGCAGTACTTC CATSSGTGASYEQYF TRBV15 TRBD1 - TRBJ2-7
TGTGCCAGCAGCCAAGGAGCCGCCGAGCAGTACTTC CASSQGAAEQYF TRBV3-1/TRBV3-2 - - TRBJ2-7
TGTGCCAGCAGCCTCATAATAGACAACGCAAAGGGAAACACCATATATTTT CASSLIIDNAKGNTIYF TRBV13 - - TRBJ1-3
TGTGCCAGCAGCAAATACGGGACAGGGGGCAAAGATACGCAGTATTTT CASSKYGTGGKDTQYF TRBV5-5 TRBD1 - TRBJ2-3
TGTGCCAGCAGTGGACAGGGGCAAGAAAAACTGTTTTTT CASSGQGQEKLFF TRBV6-6 TRBD1 once TRBJ1-4
TGTGCCAGCAGTAGGACAGGCCCCTACGAGCAGTACTTC CASSRTGPYEQYF TRBV6-5 TRBD1 - TRBJ2-7
TGTGCCAGCAGCACCCCCGAGGAAAAACTGTTTTTT CASSTPEEKLFF TRBV28 - - TRBJ1-4
TGTGCCAGCAGCTCAGGACAGGGGAAGAGGATAGACCATACGCAGTATTTT CASSSGQGKRIDHTQYF TRBV5-4 TRBD1 once TRBJ2-3
TGTGCCAGCAGTTACAGGTCTAGCGACTACAATGAGCAGTTCTTC CASSYRSSDYNEQFF TRBV6-2/TRBV6-3 - few TRBJ2-1
TGTGCCAGCAGCCCGCCCGGGACAGGGAGCGAGCAGTACTTC CASSPPGTGSEQYF TRBV3-1/TRBV3-2 TRBD1 - TRBJ2-7
TGTGCCAGCAGCCCCCTGAGGGAGTGGCGAACTGAAGCTTTCTTT CASSPLREWRTEAFF TRBV5-6 - - TRBJ1-1
TGTGCCAGCAGCTTAGAGAGCGCTGGTGAGCAGTTCTTC CASSLESAGEQFF TRBV11-2 - once TRBJ2-1
TGTGCCAGTAGTATAGGGGGACTAAGGGGTGAGACCCAGTACTTC CASSIGGLRGETQYF TRBV19 TRBD2 - TRBJ2-5
TGTGCCAGCAGCGTAGACGCAGGGGGATTGAAAAAACTGTTTTTT CASSVDAGGLKKLFF TRBV9 TRBD1 - TRBJ1-4
TGTGCCAGCAGTTACCTTCGACAGGGTGGGATGAATGGCTACACCTTC CASSYLRQGGMNGYTF TRBV6-6 TRBD1 - TRBJ1-2
TGTGCCAGCAGTTACTCGATTCGCTCGGAGAACACCATATATTTT CASSYSIRSENTIYF TRBV6-5 - - TRBJ1-3
TGTGCCAGCATTCCCACTAGCCCAACCTACAATGAGCAGTTCTTC CASIPTSPTYNEQFF TRBV16 - - TRBJ2-1
TGTGCCAGCAGCGCCCGGACAGGGGGAATGCAGTATGGCTACACCTTC CASSARTGGMQYGYTF TRBV5-4 TRBD1 - TRBJ1-2
TGTGCCAGCAGGGGCGGACTGTACCAAGAGACCCAGTACTTC CASRGGLYQETQYF TRBV2 - few TRBJ2-5
TGTGCCAGCAGCTTAGGGTCAGGGAGGAATGAAAAACTGTTTTTT CASSLGSGRNEKLFF TRBV5-5 - - TRBJ1-4
TGTGCCAGCAGTTTTTCAGGTGGAAACACCATATATTTT CASSFSGGNTIYF TRBV27 - - TRBJ1-3
TGTGCCATCAGTGTCCAAGGAGATTCACCCCTCCACTTT CAISVQGDSPLHF TRBV10-3 - - TRBJ1-6
TGTGCCAGCAGCCTTAGCGGGAGGACCTACAATGAGCAGTTCTTC CASSLSGRTYNEQFF TRBV7-2 TRBD2 - TRBJ2-1
TGCGCCAGCAGCCAAGATTACCGGGGGGACACTGAAGCTTTCTTT CASSQDYRGDTEAFF TRBV4-3 - - TRBJ1-1
TGTGCCAGCAGCTCGGACAGGGGGCTATCCTACGAGCAGTACTTC CASSSDRGLSYEQYF TRBV5-4 TRBD1 - TRBJ2-7
TGTGCCAGCAGCTTACTTATGGGAGAATATGAAGCTTTCTTT CASSLLMGEYEAFF TRBV11-2 - few TRBJ1-1
TGTGCCAGCAGTTGGTCAGGGAATGGCTACACCTTC CASSWSGNGYTF TRBV28 - - TRBJ1-2
TGTGCCAGCAGGACAGGGGGGTGGACTGAAGCTTTCTTT CASRTGGWTEAFF TRBV28 TRBD1 - TRBJ1-1
TGCAGCGTGGGACTAGGTGGAGAGACCCAGTACTTC CSVGLGGETQYF TRBV29-1 TRBD2 - TRBJ2-5
TGTGCCAGTAGTGCCTCCGGAGAGAGCTCCTACGAGCAGTACTTC CASSASGESSYEQYF TRBV19 - - TRBJ2-7
TGTGCCTGGAGAAGGACAGGCTACAATGAGCAGTTCTTC CAWRRTGYNEQFF TRBV30 TRBD1 - TRBJ2-1
TGTGCCAGTAGTTTTGGGACAGGGGATATACTAGCGGGAGGCTACGAGCAGTACTTC CASSFGTGDILAGGYEQYF TRBV19 TRBD2 few TRBJ2-7
TGTGCCAGCAGAATCATAGCGGGTTACTCTGGGGCCAACGTCCTGACTTTC CASRIIAGYSGANVLTF TRBV5-4 TRBD2 - TRBJ2-6
TGTGCCAGCAGCGTAGCGTCAGGGCAGGCTAATGAAAAACTGTTTTTT CASSVASGQANEKLFF TRBV9 - - TRBJ1-4
TGTGCCAGCAGCGTAGCTACGACAGATACGCAGTATTTT CASSVATTDTQYF TRBV9 - - TRBJ2-3
TGCGCCAGCAGCCAAGTCGCTAGCGCGGACTACGAGCAGTACTTC CASSQVASADYEQYF TRBV4-3 - few TRBJ2-7
TGTGCCAGCAGCCCCCTGCCCGGCTCTGGAAACACCATATATTTT CASSPLPGSGNTIYF TRBV4-2 - once TRBJ1-3
TGTGCCAGCAGCTTAGATGGGGGGTCGGCCAAAAACATTCAGTACTTC CASSLDGGSAKNIQYF TRBV7-2 - few TRBJ2-4
TGTGCCAGCAGCGTACTAGCGGGAGCAAATTATGAGCAGTTCTTC CASSVLAGANYEQFF TRBV9 TRBD2 - TRBJ2-1
TGTGCCTGGAGGGGGGGGAAGGCAGGGTTGAACACTGAAGCTTTCTTT CAWRGGKAGLNTEAFF TRBV30 - - TRBJ1-1
TGTGCCAGCAGGGTGCGCGGGGAGGTCGGGACCCAGTACTTC CASRVRGEVGTQYF TRBV7-6 - - TRBJ2-5
TGTGCCACCAGTGATTCGGGGAGCGCCGAGCAGTACTTC CATSDSGSAEQYF TRBV24-1 - - TRBJ2-7
TGTGCCAGCATAGAACGCGGGGGGAGGGGGTACAATGAGCAGTTCTTC CASIERGGRGYNEQFF TRBV28 TRBD2 - TRBJ2-1
TGTGCCAGCCACAGTAATAGCAATCAGCCCCAGCATTTT CASHSNSNQPQHF TRBV6-5 - - TRBJ1-5